This T cell receptor beta chain was identified during a study of beta chain features in type 1 diabetes. Study-level points and caveats: In every one of the four CD4+ subsets, TCRB CDR3s were moderately but significantly shorter in Type 1 diabetes patients. Type 1 diabetes patients had fewer VDJ junction insertions and more deletions.

V lost 7 bases and J 4 bases, leaving 16 bases between the germline ends. Germline V gene data show CDR1 as SQVTM and CDR2 as ANQGSEA. The CDR3 sequence is 13 residues long. The isolated RNA, all of it, was reverse transcribed, so expressed TCRB transcripts were what got sequenced. Here immunoSEQ multiplex PCR was the method, and the copy in TCRdb shows in-frame clones only, minus some. The profile shows almost 350,000 clones, less than 20% of them singletons. Sorting that relied on CD45RO/CCR7/CD25/CD127/CD95/CD27 yielded CD4+ naive, central memory, regulatory and stem cell-like memory cells. On this clone: The antigen is not known.

The origin of this receptor is a woman under 30 in good health. The sequenced sample was naive CD4+ T cells from blood. The genes are TRBV29-1 and TRBJ1-2, with no clear D. The CDR3 here is CSARREETYGYTF. As DNA, the CDR3 is TGCAGCGCTCGCCGCGAGGAGACCTATGGCTACACCTTC.